A single sample gave rise to the 14 T cell receptor beta chains below, sequenced in a study of CXCR3-negative and CXCR3-positive naive CD8 T cells. The study, taken as a whole, reports: Naive cells positive for CXCR3 carried more hydrophobic TRB CDR3s than CXCR3-negative ones.

The antigens for these receptors are not known. Each TRB cDNA library was prepared by 5' RACE (with UMI labels). After re-calling the 5' RACE reads, TCRdb lists one entry per CDR3 protein, DNA absent. Its table lists about 98,000 distinct CDR3 sequences. Sequenced: naive CXCR3+ CD8+ T cells from blood. Subset specified: CD45RO-CCR7+CD27+CD95- naive CD8+ T cells expressing CXCR3 (TNR3+). The receptors were gathered from a human donor in good health. Some clones in this sample may be carry-over from other donors' samples.

The chain employs TRBV5-1 and TRBJ2-7; as DNA is missing, the TRBD2 call by TCRdb cannot be tested. This CDR3 has 16 amino acids. Germline V gene data show CDR1 as SGHRS and CDR2 as YFSETQ. This CDR3 reads CASSLVADTIPYEQYF.

This rearrangement joins TRBV6-2 or TRBV6-3 to TRBJ1-5; TCRdb's D call, TRBD1, is unchecked because there is no DNA. Germline V gene lookup returns CDR1 MNHEY and CDR2 SVGEGT. The CDR3 spans 18 residues. The CDR3 sequence is CASSYSETGGVTNQPQHF.

The chain has TRBV7-2 and TRBJ2-3; TCRdb selects TRBD1, and the lack of DNA leaves this call unchecked. Germline V gene data show CDR1 as SGHTA and CDR2 as FQGNSA. The CDR3 runs 15 residues. CDR3 loop: CASSEFDRDTDTQYF. The full variable domain, in which reference TRBV7-2 and TRBJ2-3 provide the parts outside the CDR3, is GAGVSQSPSNKVTEKGKDVELRCDPISGHTALYWYRQSLGQGLEFLIYFQGNSAPDKSGLPSDRFSAERTGGSVSTLTIQRTQQEDSAVYLCASSEFDRDTDTQYFGPGTRLTVL.

The chain carries TRBV9 and TRBJ1-1; checking the TCRdb D call of TRBD1 is not possible without DNA. The CDR3 contains 14 residues. Germline V gene lookup returns CDR1 SGDLS and CDR2 YYNGEE. This CDR3 is CASSTSGVNDEAFF.

The rearrangement uses TRBV5-1 and TRBJ2-2; TCRdb selects TRBD1, and the lack of DNA leaves this call unchecked. Germline values: CDR1 SGHRS, CDR2 YFSETQ. This CDR3 has 15 amino acids. The CDR3 loop is CASSFPGEETGELFF. Variable domain in full (rest from reference TRBV5-1 and TRBJ2-2): KAGVTQTPRYLIKTRGQQVTLSCSPISGHRSVSWYQQTPGQGLQFLFEYFSETQRNKGNFPGRFSGRQFSNSRSEMNVSTLELGDSALYLCASSFPGEETGELFFGEGSRLTVL.

This chain uses TRBV11-3 with TRBJ2-7; TCRdb selects TRBD2, and the lack of DNA leaves this call unchecked. Germline-derived CDR1 and CDR2 are SGHNT and YENEEA. This CDR3 is built from 15 residues. CDR3 residues: CASSNWTAGSYEQYF.

V and J are TRBV5-1 and TRBJ1-1. From germline, CDR1 is SGHRS and CDR2 YFSETQ. CDR3 length: 13 residues. The CDR3 region is CASSLEWSTEAFF.

The chain carries TRBV30 and TRBJ2-2; TCRdb's D call of TRBD1 is untestable without DNA. The V gene's germline CDR1 is GTSNPN and CDR2 SVGIG (reference sequence). The CDR3 has 15 residues. The CDR3 sequence: CAWSVRDRDTGELFF.

V usage is TRBV14 and J usage is TRBJ2-7. Germline-derived CDR1 and CDR2 are SGHDN and FVKESK. This CDR3 spans 13 amino acids. This CDR3 reads CASSQRPSYEQYF.

This chain links TRBV20-1 with TRBJ2-7; the TCRdb D gene call, TRBD2, has no DNA to confirm it. CDR3 length: 14 amino acids. Germline CDR1 and CDR2: DFQATT and SNEGSKA (reference sequence). The CDR3 loop is CSASNGLAGYEQYF.

The genes are TRBV29-1 and TRBJ2-7; TCRdb selects TRBD2, and the lack of DNA leaves this call unchecked. The CDR3 length is 13 residues. In germline, CDR1 is SQVTM, CDR2 ANQGSEA. The CDR3 spells CSVGPYGSYEQYF.

The rearrangement joins TRBV19 to TRBJ2-1; TCRdb's D call of TRBD2 is untestable without DNA. Looked up from germline, CDR1 is LNHDA and CDR2 is SQIVND (reference sequence). This CDR3 is 14 amino acids long. CDR3 in amino acids: CASRPGTSGTEQFF.

The chain couples TRBV3-1 to TRBJ1-1. Germline loops: CDR1 LGHDT, CDR2 YNNKEL (reference sequence). This CDR3 is built from 14 residues. CDR3 sequence reads: CASSHADGYTEAFF.

The chain uses TRBV7-9 and TRBJ2-2. The length of the CDR3 is 15 residues. CDR1 is SEHNR and CDR2 is FQNEAQ in the germline V gene (reference sequence). The CDR3 sequence: CASSRAGPNTGELFF.